The rows below give T cell receptor beta chains drawn from one sample of a study of blood T cell repertoires in COVID-19. Profiling relied on immunoSEQ multiplex PCR, and the TCRdb table lists in-frame clones only, not all of them. The sample lists some 410,000 clones; 70% to 90% were seen once. Sample: PBMCs or T cells enriched from blood (not recorded which). These receptors came from a woman in her twenties or thirties with acute COVID-19. CDR3s include the opening cysteine and the closing phenylalanine or tryptophan. D genes are given only for firm matches. Rows may omit the clone size; those that give it use once, few, many or a size class.

J,V,size,D,DNA,CDR3
TRBJ2-7,TRBV3-1/TRBV3-2,few,NA,TGTGCCAGCGCTGGACAGCCCCACGAGCAGTACTTC,CASAGQPHEQYF
TRBJ2-3,TRBV7-2,few,TRBD1,TGTGCCAGCAGCTTAGAGGGACAGCGAGTAATAGATACGCAGTATTTT,CASSLEGQRVIDTQYF
TRBJ2-7,TRBV5-6,NA,NA,TGTGCCAGCAGTTTCGTAGGGGGATCCTACGAGCAGTACTTC,CASSFVGGSYEQYF
TRBJ2-5,TRBV7-9,NA,NA,TGTGCCAGCACCAGAACAGGGAACCAAGAGACCCAGTACTTC,CASTRTGNQETQYF
TRBJ2-7,TRBV7-3,NA,NA,TGTGCCAGCAGCTTAGGTCCAGGGGCCTACGAGCAGTACTTC,CASSLGPGAYEQYF
TRBJ1-1,TRBV28,once,TRBD1,TGTGCCAGCAGTAATGGGGACAGGGTGACCCTAGGTGAAGCTTTCTTT,CASSNGDRVTLGEAFF
TRBJ2-2,TRBV7-3,NA,TRBD2,TGTGCCAGCAGCTTATATGCAGGACTAGCAACCGGGGAGCTGTTTTTT,CASSLYAGLATGELFF
TRBJ2-3,TRBV7-3,NA,NA,TGTGCCAGCAGCTACACAGGGAGTACGCAGTATTTT,CASSYTGSTQYF
TRBJ2-1,TRBV29-1,NA,TRBD2,TGCAGCGTTGAATTTCCGGGGGGATACAATGAGCAGTTCTTC,CSVEFPGGYNEQFF
TRBJ1-1,TRBV29-1,NA,TRBD1,TGCAGCGTTGGGGGTGGAGACAGGGGATATGGGACTGAAGCTTTCTTT,CSVGGGDRGYGTEAFF
TRBJ1-1,TRBV30,NA,TRBD1,TGTGCCGCGAACAGGGGTTACACTGAAGCTTTCTTT,CAANRGYTEAFF